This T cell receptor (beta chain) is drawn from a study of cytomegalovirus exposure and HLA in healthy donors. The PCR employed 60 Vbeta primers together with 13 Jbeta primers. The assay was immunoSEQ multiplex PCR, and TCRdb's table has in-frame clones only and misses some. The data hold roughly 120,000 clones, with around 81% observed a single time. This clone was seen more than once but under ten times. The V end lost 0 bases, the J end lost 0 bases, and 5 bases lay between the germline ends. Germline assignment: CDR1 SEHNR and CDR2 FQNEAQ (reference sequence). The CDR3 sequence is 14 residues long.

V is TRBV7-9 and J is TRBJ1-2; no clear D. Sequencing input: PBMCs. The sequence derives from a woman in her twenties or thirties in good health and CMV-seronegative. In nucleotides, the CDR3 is TGTGCCAGCAGCTTAGCCGCGTCTAACTATGGCTACACCTTC. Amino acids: CASSLAASNYGYTF.